Sequencing of this T cell receptor beta chain was carried out in a study of OX40 agonist ivuxolimab in advanced cancers. Study background: The study treated patients with ivuxolimab, an agonistic anti-OX40 (CD134) antibody. Around 40% of patients had received prior checkpoint inhibitor therapy. Study-level findings and limits: On average, CD8+ T cells showed a greater number of expanded clones than CD4+.

In the case of this clone: Its antigen is unknown.

Unmatched junction bases numbered 12, after V lost 5 bases and J lost 5 bases. CDR3 length: 15 residues. Germline V gives CDR1 SGHNT, CDR2 YENEEA. Data came from immunoSEQ multiplex PCR; TCRdb stores just in-frame clones and leaves some out. The sample records approximately 44,000 clones, roughly nine tenths being singletons. The material was CD4+ or CD8+ T cells sorted from blood, obtained in a trial of the OX40 agonist ivuxolimab. The source of this sequence is an adult with an advanced solid tumor such as melanoma, head and neck, liver or kidney cancer. V is TRBV11-3 and J is TRBJ2-7, with 7 bases fitting TRBD2. The CDR3 loop is CASSPRLGGVDEQYF. Written as DNA, the CDR3 is TGTGCCAGCAGCCCCCGCCTTGGGGGGGTGGACGAGCAGTACTTC.